This TCR beta chain appears in the sequencing data of a study of T-cell reconstitution after alpha-beta-depleted transplantation in children. In its sample, this clonotype was seen many times. Its antigen is still unknown. Broader study findings: Surviving recipient T cells and thymic progenitors accounted for the high day-60 TCRbeta diversity observed in some patients. T-cell numbers and diversity one year post-transplant derived largely from freshly generated T cells. Several hundred expanded graft clones reportedly were the source of alpha-beta T cells about two months after transplant.

Preparation of the TCRbeta library was carried out with unique molecular identifiers. TCRdb re-analysed the PCR reads in MiXCR, keeping a single row per CDR3 protein. The table records approximately 70,000 distinct CDR3 sequences, 4.9% of them present only once. This TCR was sampled from a boy in the first two years of life who had a stem cell transplant for acute myeloid leukemia, so the T cells may come from the graft donor. Sample: PBMCs, mostly from graft donor cells, taken 180 days after TCRalphabeta/CD19-depleted stem cell transplant.

The CDR3 coding sequence is TGTGCCAGCAGCCGGAGTACTTTAGGACAGACCATCAGAGAGGAGCAGTACTTC. This sequence encodes CASSRSTLGQTIREEQYF. The V and J genes are TRBV7-8 and TRBJ2-7, with D maybe TRBD1 (6 bases). Germline CDR1 and CDR2: SGHVS and FQNEAQ. The CDR3 has 18 residues. The ends were cut back, 5 bases at V and 7 bases at J, with 30 bases in the middle.